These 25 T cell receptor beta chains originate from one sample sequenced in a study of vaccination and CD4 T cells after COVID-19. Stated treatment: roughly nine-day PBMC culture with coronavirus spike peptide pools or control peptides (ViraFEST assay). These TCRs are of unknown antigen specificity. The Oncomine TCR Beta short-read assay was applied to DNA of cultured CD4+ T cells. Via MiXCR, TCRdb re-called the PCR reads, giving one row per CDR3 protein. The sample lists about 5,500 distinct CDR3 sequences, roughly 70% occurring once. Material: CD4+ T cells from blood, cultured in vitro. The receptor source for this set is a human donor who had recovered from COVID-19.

The CDR3 sequence is CASSLDPVYGYTF. In DNA, the CDR3 is TGCGCCAGCAGCTTGGATCCAGTCTATGGCTACACCTTC. This rearrangement joins TRBV5-1 to TRBJ1-2; D is unclear. The length of the CDR3 is 13 residues. Germline V gene sequence: CDR1 SGHRS, CDR2 YFSETQ. V gave up 0 bases and J gave up 4 bases, with 7 bases separating them.

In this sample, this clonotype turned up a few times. The CDR3 region is CASSLNQPQHF. CDR3 DNA: TGTGCCAGCAGTCTGAATCAGCCCCAGCATTTT. V gene TRBV2 combines with J gene TRBJ1-5; D gene unclear. With 5 bases removed from V and 4 bases from J, the gap between germline ends came to 3 bases. Germline V CDR1 and CDR2: SNHLY, FYNNEI. The CDR3 is made up of 11 amino acids.

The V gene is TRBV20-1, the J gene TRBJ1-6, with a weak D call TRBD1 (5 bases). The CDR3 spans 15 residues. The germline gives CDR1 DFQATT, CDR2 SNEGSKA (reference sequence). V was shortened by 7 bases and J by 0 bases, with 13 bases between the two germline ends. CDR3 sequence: CSVGTVGSYNSPLHF. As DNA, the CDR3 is TGCAGTGTAGGGACGGTAGGCTCCTATAATTCACCCCTCCACTTT.

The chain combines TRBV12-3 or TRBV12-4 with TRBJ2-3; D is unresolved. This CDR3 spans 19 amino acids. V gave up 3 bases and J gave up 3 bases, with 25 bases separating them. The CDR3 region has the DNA TGTGCCAGCAGTTTTCAACGGTTTACGACACGGCACGCTACAGATACGCAGTATTTT. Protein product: CASSFQRFTTRHATDTQYF.

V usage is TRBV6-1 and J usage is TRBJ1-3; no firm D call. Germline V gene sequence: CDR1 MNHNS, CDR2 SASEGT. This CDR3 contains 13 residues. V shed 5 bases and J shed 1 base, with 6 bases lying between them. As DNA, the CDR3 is TGTGCCAGCAGTAGGGAGTCTGGAAACACCATATATTTT. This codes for CASSRESGNTIYF.

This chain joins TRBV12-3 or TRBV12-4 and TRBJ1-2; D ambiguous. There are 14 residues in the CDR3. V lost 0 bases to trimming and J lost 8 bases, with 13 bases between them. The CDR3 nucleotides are TGTGCCAGCAGTTTAGCGGGGAGGGTGGGAGGCTACACCTTC. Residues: CASSLAGRVGGYTF.

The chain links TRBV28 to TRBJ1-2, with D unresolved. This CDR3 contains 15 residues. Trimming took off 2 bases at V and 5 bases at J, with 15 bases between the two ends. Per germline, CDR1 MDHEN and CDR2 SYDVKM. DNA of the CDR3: TGTGCCAGCAGTTTAAGCAGCACGAGGCTTTATGGCTACACCTTC. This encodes CASSLSSTRLYGYTF.

CDR3 bases: TGTGCCAGCAGCCGGGACAGGGGAAAAGCCGATACGCAGTATTTT. This translates into CASSRDRGKADTQYF. This rearrangement joins TRBV2 to TRBJ2-3, with 10 bases aligning to TRBD1. This CDR3 region has 15 residues. Germline V gene sequence: CDR1 SNHLY, CDR2 FYNNEI. The junction had 9 bases not matched to a gene; V was cut back by 6 bases and J by 6 bases.

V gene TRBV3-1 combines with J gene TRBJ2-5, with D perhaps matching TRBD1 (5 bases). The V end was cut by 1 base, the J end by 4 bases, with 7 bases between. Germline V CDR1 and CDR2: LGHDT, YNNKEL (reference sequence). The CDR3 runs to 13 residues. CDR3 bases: TGTGCCAGCAGCCAAGCAGGGCGAGAGACCCAGTACTTC. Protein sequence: CASSQAGRETQYF.

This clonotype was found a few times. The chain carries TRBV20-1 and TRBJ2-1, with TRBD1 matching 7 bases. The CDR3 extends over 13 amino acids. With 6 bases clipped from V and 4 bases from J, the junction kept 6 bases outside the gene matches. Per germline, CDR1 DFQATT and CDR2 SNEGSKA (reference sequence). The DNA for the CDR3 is TGCAGTGCCCCAAGGGGGCCGTACAATGAGCAGTTCTTC. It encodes CSAPRGPYNEQFF.

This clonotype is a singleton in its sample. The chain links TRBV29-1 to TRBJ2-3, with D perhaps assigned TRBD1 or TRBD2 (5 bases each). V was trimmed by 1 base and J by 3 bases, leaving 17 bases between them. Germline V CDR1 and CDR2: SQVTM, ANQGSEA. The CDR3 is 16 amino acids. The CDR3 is CSVEVWGRGGTDTQYF. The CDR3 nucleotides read TGCAGCGTTGAAGTATGGGGGAGAGGTGGAACAGATACGCAGTATTTT.

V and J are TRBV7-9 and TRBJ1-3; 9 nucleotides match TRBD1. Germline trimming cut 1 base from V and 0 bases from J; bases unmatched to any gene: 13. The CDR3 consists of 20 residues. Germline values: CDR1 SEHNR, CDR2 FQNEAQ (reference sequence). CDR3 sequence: CASSLVPGQGPIDSGNTIYF. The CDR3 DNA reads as TGTGCCAGCAGCTTAGTCCCGGGACAGGGACCTATTGACTCTGGAAACACCATATATTTT.

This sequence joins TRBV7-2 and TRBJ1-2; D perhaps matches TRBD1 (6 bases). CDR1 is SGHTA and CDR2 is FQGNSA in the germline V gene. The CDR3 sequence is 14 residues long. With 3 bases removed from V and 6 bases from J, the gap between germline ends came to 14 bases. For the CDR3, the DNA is TGTGCCAGCAGCTTGCTACGGGGGGCGAATGGCTACACCTTC. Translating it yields CASSLLRGANGYTF.

The CDR3 reads CASSVRGESNEKLFF. As DNA, the CDR3 is TGTGCCAGCAGCGTCAGGGGAGAGAGTAATGAAAAACTGTTTTTT. This rearrangement joins TRBV2 to TRBJ1-4, with D possibly matching TRBD1 (6 bases). Germline assignment: CDR1 SNHLY and CDR2 FYNNEI. Trimming removed 6 bases at V and 4 bases at J, with 15 bases between. CDR3 size: 15 residues.

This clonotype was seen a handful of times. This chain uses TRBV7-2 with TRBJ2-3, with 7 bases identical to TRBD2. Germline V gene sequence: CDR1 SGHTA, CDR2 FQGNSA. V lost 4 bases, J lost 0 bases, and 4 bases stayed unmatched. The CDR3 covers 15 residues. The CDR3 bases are TGTGCCAGCAGCTATAGCGGGCCTAGCACAGATACGCAGTATTTT. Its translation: CASSYSGPSTDTQYF.

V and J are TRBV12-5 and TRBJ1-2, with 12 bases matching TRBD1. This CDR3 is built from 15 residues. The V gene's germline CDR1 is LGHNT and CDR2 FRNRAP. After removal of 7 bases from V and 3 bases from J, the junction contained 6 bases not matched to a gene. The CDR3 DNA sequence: TGTGCTAGTGCCTGGGACAGGGGGCGCGACTATGGCTACACCTTC. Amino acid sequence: CASAWDRGRDYGYTF.

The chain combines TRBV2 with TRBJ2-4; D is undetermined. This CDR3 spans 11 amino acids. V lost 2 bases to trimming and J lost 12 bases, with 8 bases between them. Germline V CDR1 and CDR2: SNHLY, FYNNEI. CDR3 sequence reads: CASSETPRQYF. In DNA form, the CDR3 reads TGTGCCAGCAGTGAAACCCCACGTCAGTACTTC.

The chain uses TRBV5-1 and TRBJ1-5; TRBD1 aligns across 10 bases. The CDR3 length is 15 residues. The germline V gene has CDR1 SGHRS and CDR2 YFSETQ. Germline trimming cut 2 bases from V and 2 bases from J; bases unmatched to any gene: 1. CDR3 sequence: CASSLGTGGNQPQHF. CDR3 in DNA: TGCGCCAGCAGCTTAGGGACAGGGGGCAATCAGCCCCAGCATTTT.

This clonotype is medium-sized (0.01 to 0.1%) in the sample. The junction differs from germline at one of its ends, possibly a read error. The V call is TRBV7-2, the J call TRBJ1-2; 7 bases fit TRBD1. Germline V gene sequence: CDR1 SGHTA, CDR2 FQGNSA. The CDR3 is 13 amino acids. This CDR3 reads CASSLRGQHVSFF. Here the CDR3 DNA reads TGTGCCAGCAGCTTACGGGGACAGCACGTCAGCTTCTTC.

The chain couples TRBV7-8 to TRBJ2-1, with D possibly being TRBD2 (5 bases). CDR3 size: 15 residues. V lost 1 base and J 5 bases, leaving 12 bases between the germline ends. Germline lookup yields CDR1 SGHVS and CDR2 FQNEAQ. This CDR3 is CASSLVEGANNEQFF. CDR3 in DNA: TGTGCCAGCAGCTTAGTTGAGGGAGCTAACAATGAGCAGTTCTTC.

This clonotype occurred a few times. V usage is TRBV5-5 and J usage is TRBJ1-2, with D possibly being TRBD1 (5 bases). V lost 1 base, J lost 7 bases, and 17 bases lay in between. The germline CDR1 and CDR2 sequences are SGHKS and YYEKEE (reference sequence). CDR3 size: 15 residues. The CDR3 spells CASSLRLPGYAGYTF. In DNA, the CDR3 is TGTGCCAGCAGCTTGAGGCTACCAGGGTATGCTGGCTACACCTTC.

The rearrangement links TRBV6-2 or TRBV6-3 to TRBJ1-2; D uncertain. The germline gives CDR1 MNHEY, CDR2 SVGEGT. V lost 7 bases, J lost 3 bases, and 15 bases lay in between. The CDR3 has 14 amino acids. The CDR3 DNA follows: TGTGCCAGCACCCTACCAGGCAGAGACTATGGCTACACCTTC. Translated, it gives CASTLPGRDYGYTF.

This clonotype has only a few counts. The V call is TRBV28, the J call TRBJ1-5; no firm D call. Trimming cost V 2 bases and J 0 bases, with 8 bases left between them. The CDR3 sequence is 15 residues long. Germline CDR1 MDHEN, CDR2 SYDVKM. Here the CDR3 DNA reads TGTGCCAGCAGTTTACACCTCACTAGCAATCAGCCCCAGCATTTT. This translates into CASSLHLTSNQPQHF.

The CDR3 region is CASSASGLAYEQYF. The CDR3 DNA follows: TGTGCCAGCAGTGCATCGGGCCTAGCCTACGAGCAGTACTTC. The chain recombines TRBV2 with TRBJ2-7; D gene ambiguous. The CDR3 covers 14 residues. CDR1 is SNHLY and CDR2 is FYNNEI in the germline V gene. Trimming removed 4 bases from V and 2 bases from J, with 12 bases in between.

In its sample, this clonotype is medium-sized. The CDR3, as DNA: TGTGCCAGTAGCATGTCCGGGACGGTCTACGAGCAGTACTTC. Protein sequence: CASSMSGTVYEQYF. This rearrangement joins TRBV19 to TRBJ2-7, with D possibly called TRBD1 or TRBD2 (5 bases each). The CDR3 consists of 14 residues. Trimming left V 6 bases short and J 3 bases short, with 15 bases between. From germline, CDR1 is LNHDA and CDR2 SQIVND (reference sequence).